This T cell receptor beta chain was obtained from a study of Ad26.COV2.S vaccination and SARS-CoV-2 variants. Profiling relied on immunoSEQ multiplex PCR, and the TCRdb table lists in-frame clones only, not all of them. The sample has under 150,000 clones; 86% are singletons. In its sample, this clone was seen once. Sample: peripheral blood, taken after recovery from COVID-19. This sequence was found in a human donor who had recovered from COVID-19.

CDR3 region: CASSFGEGGYETQYF. The CDR3 region has the DNA TGCGCCAGCAGCTTTGGGGAGGGAGGGTACGAGACCCAGTACTTC. The chain joins TRBV5-1 to TRBJ2-5; TRBD2 matches at 7 bases. The V and J ends lost 2 bases and 5 bases, in that order; junction bases with no gene match: 9. The CDR3 sequence is 15 residues long. Germline V gives CDR1 SGHRS, CDR2 YFSETQ.